This T cell receptor beta chain was retrieved from a study of human T cells and chemical hapten exposure. The table lists this clonotype with a few counts. The CDR3 spans 23 residues. Looked up from germline, CDR1 is MNHNY and CDR2 is SVGAGI (reference sequence). Trimming removed 5 bases from V and 0 bases from J; junction bases left unmatched: 21. The time point here: pre-sensitization, week 0. This sample's treatment: therapeutic diphenylcyclopropenone sensitization with weekly scalp DPC. As the library was built, unique molecular identifiers were attached to individual cDNA molecules. TCRdb passed the RACE reads through MiXCR, listing each CDR3 protein once. The data contain about 260,000 distinct CDR3 sequences, approximately 8.6% of them seen just once; the ten biggest clones take up approximately 2.3%.

The sample consisted of whole blood, taken in connection with sensitization to the hapten diphenylcyclopropenone (DPC). J is TRBJ2-4 and V is TRBV6-6; 14 bases fit TRBD2. The receptor was derived from a woman in her 40s with alopecia areata. Some clones in this sample may be carry-over from other donors' samples. The CDR3 spells CASSTHPGGLAGGERRAKNIQYF. The CDR3 coding sequence is TGTGCCAGCAGTACCCACCCTGGAGGACTAGCGGGAGGAGAAAGGCGAGCCAAAAACATTCAGTACTTC.